These 9 T cell receptor beta chains were sequenced from one sample in a study of T cell responses to AZD1222 COVID-19 vaccine. Generated by immunoSEQ multiplex PCR, the TCRdb table keeps only in-frame clones and is missing some. The table includes roughly 120,000 clones, approximately 90% detected once. This specimen was peripheral blood, taken 28 days after the second AZD1222 dose. Every receptor here comes from an adult who received the AZD1222 COVID-19 vaccine.

V is TRBV7-9 and J is TRBJ2-7; D may be TRBD2 (6 bases). Between the trimmed V and J ends, which lost 5 bases and 7 bases, there was a span of 15 bases. This CDR3 is built from 13 residues. From germline, CDR1 is SEHNR and CDR2 FQNEAQ (reference sequence). This CDR3 is CASSPGGVREQYF. In nucleotides, the CDR3 is TGTGCCAGCAGCCCTGGCGGGGTGCGGGAGCAGTACTTC.

The rearrangement uses TRBV19 and TRBJ2-1; D uncertain. CDR3 size: 13 residues. Looked up from germline, CDR1 is LNHDA and CDR2 is SQIVND (reference sequence). The germline V and J ends were trimmed by 5 bases and 9 bases, with 14 bases remaining between them. CDR3 protein: CASSPFPIAEQFF. Written as DNA, the CDR3 is TGTGCCAGTAGTCCATTCCCCATTGCTGAGCAGTTCTTC.

The chain is built from TRBV18 and TRBJ2-6, with D uncertain. V gave up 2 bases and J gave up 0 bases, with 8 bases separating them. Germline V CDR1 and CDR2: KGHSH, LQKENI. This CDR3 region has 16 residues. Here the CDR3 DNA reads TGTGCCAGCTCACCAGAGGTGGGCTCTGGGGCCAACGTCCTGACTTTC. Its translation is CASSPEVGSGANVLTF.

This clone appeared a single time. The V gene is TRBV5-1, the J gene TRBJ2-2; 7 nucleotides match TRBD1. The CDR3 is made up of 15 amino acids. Trimming at V came to 4 bases and at J to 5 bases, leaving 8 bases not matched to a gene. Germline V gene data show CDR1 as SGHRS and CDR2 as YFSETQ. The chain's CDR3 is CASSKGQPGTGELFF. CDR3 in DNA: TGCGCCAGCAGCAAGGGACAGCCGGGGACCGGGGAGCTGTTTTTT.

This clone has more than one count but fewer than ten. The chain uses TRBV4-2 and TRBJ2-3, with D tentatively TRBD2 (6 bases). The CDR3 spans 13 residues. Germline CDR1 reads LGHNA; CDR2 reads YNFKEQ. V was cut by 0 bases and J by 6 bases, with 7 bases left in between. The CDR3 sequence is CASSQDGGDTQYF. In DNA form, the CDR3 reads TGTGCCAGCAGCCAAGATGGGGGGGATACGCAGTATTTT.

The chain joins TRBV7-9 to TRBJ2-4; TRBD1 might be the D (6 bases). The ends were cut back, 8 bases at V and 8 bases at J, with 19 bases in the middle. CDR3 length: 14 residues. Germline values: CDR1 SEHNR, CDR2 FQNEAQ (reference sequence). CDR3 in DNA: TGTGCCAGCCCGAGGCGACAGGCAGGAGACATTCAGTACTTC. As protein: CASPRRQAGDIQYF.

This clone was detected once. V gene TRBV19 combines with J gene TRBJ2-7; D might be TRBD1 (6 bases). The length of the CDR3 is 14 residues. V was trimmed by 5 bases and J by 6 bases, leaving 17 bases between them. Germline CDR1 reads LNHDA; CDR2 reads SQIVND (reference sequence). In nucleotides, the CDR3 is TGTGCCAGTAGTCCCCCGACAGGTCTTCGCGAGCAGTACTTC. It codes for CASSPPTGLREQYF. The full variable domain, its missing parts supplied by reference TRBV19 and TRBJ2-7, is DGGITQSPKYLFRKEGQNVTLSCEQNLNHDAMYWYRQDPGQGLRLIYYSQIVNDFQKGDIAEGYSVSREKKESFPLTVTSAQKNPTAFYLCASSPPTGLREQYFGPGTRLTVT.

This rearrangement joins TRBV5-1 to TRBJ2-2; D is perhaps TRBD1 (6 bases). The CDR3 is made up of 14 amino acids. Germline V gene sequence: CDR1 SGHRS, CDR2 YFSETQ. Trimming cost V 2 bases and J 4 bases, with 9 bases left between them. The CDR3 spells CASSFRQATGELFF. The CDR3 DNA is TGCGCCAGCAGCTTCAGACAGGCCACCGGGGAGCTGTTTTTT.

The chain employs TRBV6-1 and TRBJ1-5; the D is unclear. Germline V gives CDR1 MNHNS, CDR2 SASEGT. The length of the CDR3 is 17 residues. Trimming cost V 4 bases and J 0 bases, with 16 bases left between them. In DNA, the CDR3 is TGTGCCAGCAGTGGGGCTGGACGGAGCAATAGCAATCAGCCCCAGCATTTT. Its translation is CASSGAGRSNSNQPQHF.